One and the same sample provided the 23 T cell receptor beta chains below, sequenced in a study of human T cells and chemical hapten exposure (dated by TCRdb to the early 2020s). Libraries came from RACE. Data came from a NextSeq 500. TCRdb cleaned the public reads at Q25 with fastp, built clones with MiXCR and kept in-frame beta chains. Identical CDR3 protein sequences are pooled into one entry, listed with their most common genes and DNA. The sample profile shows tens of thousands of distinct CDR3 sequences; 9.4% of them were found once. 11% to 15% of the sample comes from the top ten. Per the publication, the time point label means: pre-sensitization, week 0. What this sample's treatment or condition label stands for: therapeutic diphenylcyclopropenone sensitization with weekly scalp DPC. The sequencing used whole blood, collected in connection with sensitization to the hapten diphenylcyclopropenone (DPC). The receptors were gathered from a middle-aged woman with alopecia areata. Some clones in this sample may be carry-over from other donors' samples.

This clonotype was observed a few times. The CDR3 coding sequence is TGCAGCGTTGAGCCCCAAGAGACCCAGTACTTC. Amino acid sequence: CSVEPQETQYF. The chain links TRBV29-1 to TRBJ2-5, with D uncertain. CDR3 size: 11 residues. The germline V gene encodes CDR1 SQVTM and CDR2 ANQGSEA. Trimming stripped 3 bases from V and 1 base from J, with 3 bases between.

In its sample, this clonotype was seen once. A clone one base away is much larger, so this may be a read error. The chain has TRBV27 and TRBJ2-5; possible D gene TRBD1, 6 bases. CDR3 length equals 16 residues. Germline V gene sequence: CDR1 MNHEY, CDR2 SMNVEV (reference sequence). CDR3 sequence: CTSSFLGQRSQETQYF. The CDR3 DNA follows: TGTACCAGCTCTTTCCTCGGACAGAGGAGCCAAGAGACCCAGTACTTC.

The rearrangement joins TRBV11-2 to TRBJ2-1; a possible D gene is TRBD1 (6 bases). The CDR3 runs 15 residues. Per the germline V gene, CDR1 is SGHAT and CDR2 is FQNNGV. The V end lost 3 bases, the J end lost 1 base, and 10 bases lay between the germline ends. The CDR3 loop is CASSFPQGSYNEQFF. For the CDR3, the DNA is TGTGCCAGCAGCTTTCCACAGGGTTCCTACAATGAGCAGTTCTTC.

A few counts support this clonotype. Written as DNA, the CDR3 is TGTGCCAGCAGCCAAGAATGGAGGGGGATCCGAGGGAATGAGCAGTTCTTC. Amino acid sequence: CASSQEWRGIRGNEQFF. This chain joins TRBV3-1 and TRBJ2-1; possibly TRBD1 or TRBD2 for D (6 bases each). From germline, CDR1 is LGHDT and CDR2 YNNKEL (reference sequence). V was trimmed by 0 bases and J by 7 bases, leaving 19 bases between them. This CDR3 comprises 17 residues.

In this sample, this clonotype turned up many times. The chain combines TRBV11-2 with TRBJ2-1; D unclear. Germline lookup yields CDR1 SGHAT and CDR2 FQNNGV. Trimming left V 5 bases short and J 0 bases short, with 11 bases between. This CDR3 is 15 amino acids long. The DNA for the CDR3 is TGTGCCAGCAGCCTCGACCTTAGCTCCTACAATGAGCAGTTCTTC. This translates into CASSLDLSSYNEQFF.

This clonotype was counted between two and nine times. The V call is TRBV7-6, the J call TRBJ2-2; tentative D call: TRBD2 (6 bases). This CDR3 is 14 amino acids long. CDR1 and CDR2 (germline): SGHVS, FNYEAQ. Trimming took 7 bases from V and 0 from J, leaving 9 bases between them. CDR3 nucleotide sequence: TGTGCCAGCACCGGGGGAACGAACACCGGGGAGCTGTTTTTT. Translating it yields CASTGGTNTGELFF. Together with reference TRBV7-6 and TRBJ2-2, the CDR3 gives the full variable domain: GAGVSQSPRYKVTKRGQDVALRCDPISGHVSLYWYRQALGQGPEFLTYFNYEAQQDKSGLPNDRFSAERPEGSISTLTIQRTEQRDSAMYRCASTGGTNTGELFFGEGSRLTVL.

The V gene is TRBV5-1, the J gene TRBJ1-4; D possibly corresponds to TRBD1 (5 bases). There are 12 residues in the CDR3. From germline, CDR1 is SGHRS and CDR2 YFSETQ. V lost 5 bases and J 8 bases, leaving 10 bases between the germline ends. As DNA, the CDR3 is TGCGCCAGCAGGCGAGGGGACGAAAAACTGTTTTTT. As protein: CASRRGDEKLFF.

This clonotype was seen repeatedly, ten times or more. CDR3 sequence reads: CSVEGTGGAGANVLTF. CDR3 DNA: TGCAGCGTTGAAGGGACAGGGGGTGCTGGGGCCAACGTCCTGACTTTC. The chain joins TRBV29-1 to TRBJ2-6; 10 bases align to TRBD1. V was clipped by 1 base and J by 2 bases; unmatched bases: 2. Germline V gene sequence: CDR1 SQVTM, CDR2 ANQGSEA. The CDR3 totals 16 residues.

This clonotype was seen only a few times. The chain recombines TRBV7-9 with TRBJ2-1; D may be TRBD1 or TRBD2 (5 bases each). V was cut by 1 base and J by 9 bases, with 16 bases left in between. CDR1 is SEHNR and CDR2 is FQNEAQ in the germline V gene (reference sequence). The CDR3 is made up of 15 amino acids. CDR3 sequence (DNA): TGTGCCAGCAGCTTAGTCGGGACCCCAGTTGGTGAGCAGTTCTTC. Residues: CASSLVGTPVGEQFF.

The chain is built from TRBV2 and TRBJ1-2; D is ambiguous. Germline V gene data show CDR1 as SNHLY and CDR2 as FYNNEI. The CDR3 is 14 amino acids. Trimming removed 5 bases from V and 7 bases from J, with 17 bases in between. DNA of the CDR3: TGTGCCAGCAGTTACCGGGCTCCTCGAGGTGGCTACACCTTC. It codes for CASSYRAPRGGYTF.

This clonotype was counted ten times or more. The V call is TRBV18, the J call TRBJ2-7, with D possibly being TRBD2 (5 bases). Per the germline V gene, CDR1 is KGHSH and CDR2 is LQKENI. The V gene lost 1 base and the J gene lost 5 bases, with 15 bases spanning the gap. The CDR3 runs 15 residues. The CDR3 DNA follows: TGTGCCAGCTCACCACAAGCGGCAGCCGGAAACGAGCAGTACTTC. This codes for CASSPQAAAGNEQYF.

The chain employs TRBV12-3 or TRBV12-4 and TRBJ2-3; the D is unclear. The CDR3 loop spans 12 amino acids. V lost 6 bases and J 4 bases, leaving 8 bases between the germline ends. This CDR3 reads CASSIIPDTQYF. The CDR3 DNA follows: TGTGCCAGCAGCATCATACCAGATACGCAGTATTTT.

A remark on this clonotype: The germline gene is not matched at one end of the junction; a read error may be the cause. This rearrangement joins TRBV4-2 to TRBJ2-7, with 13 bases fitting TRBD2. The germline gives CDR1 LGHNA, CDR2 YNFKEQ. The CDR3 has 16 residues. The DNA of the CDR3 is TGTGCCAGCAGCCAAGAGGGACTAGCGGGGTCCTATGAGCAGTACTTC. It is translated as CASSQEGLAGSYEQYF.

This clonotype was seen more than once but under ten times. This chain links TRBV2 with TRBJ1-3; 10 bases line up with TRBD1. In germline, CDR1 is SNHLY, CDR2 FYNNEI. V was clipped by 8 bases and J by 0 bases; unmatched bases: 4. This CDR3 region has 15 residues. This chain's CDR3 is CASEGQGNSGNTIYF. The DNA for the CDR3 is TGTGCCAGCGAGGGACAGGGGAACTCTGGAAACACCATATATTTT.

This rearrangement joins TRBV18 to TRBJ2-7, with 7 bases identical to TRBD2. CDR3 length: 14 residues. V lost 0 bases to trimming and J lost 6 bases; unmatched junction nucleotides: 5. Per germline, CDR1 KGHSH and CDR2 LQKENI. CDR3: CASSPPSGRGEQYF. CDR3 nucleotide sequence: TGTGCCAGCTCACCACCGTCAGGGAGGGGCGAGCAGTACTTC.

This clonotype was seen a few times. J is TRBJ2-7 and V is TRBV2; D is possibly TRBD2 (5 bases). CDR1 and CDR2 (germline): SNHLY, FYNNEI. The V end lost 4 bases, the J end lost 4 bases, and 8 bases lay between the germline ends. This CDR3 is built from 12 residues. CDR3 in DNA: TGTGCCAGCAGTGCGGCGGGTTACGAGCAGTACTTC. The encoded protein is CASSAAGYEQYF.

This clonotype was counted ten times or more. This chain connects TRBV12-3 or TRBV12-4 to TRBJ1-5, with unresolved D. The CDR3 sequence is 17 residues long. V was shortened by 2 bases and J by 2 bases, with 16 bases between the two germline ends. The chain's CDR3 is CASSLLVGETGNQPQHF. The CDR3 bases are TGTGCCAGCAGTTTACTGGTGGGCGAGACCGGCAATCAGCCCCAGCATTTT.

This clonotype occurred many times. The J gene is TRBJ2-6, the V gene TRBV30, with D unresolved. CDR1 and CDR2 (germline): GTSNPN, SVGIG (reference sequence). This CDR3 is 16 amino acids long. The germline V and J ends were trimmed by 1 base and 0 bases, with 10 bases remaining between them. The CDR3 loop is CAWSATYFSGANVLTF. The CDR3 bases are TGTGCCTGGAGTGCAACCTATTTCTCTGGGGCCAACGTCCTGACTTTC. Using reference TRBV30 and TRBJ2-6 for the parts outside the CDR3, the full variable domain is SQTIHQWPATLVQPVGSPLSLECTVEGTSNPNLYWYRQAAGRGLQLLFYSVGIGQISSEVPQNLSASRPQDRQFILSSKKLLLSDSGFYLCAWSATYFSGANVLTFGAGSRLTVL.

This clonotype appeared many times. This chain joins TRBV5-1 and TRBJ2-2; D tentatively fits TRBD1 or TRBD2 (5 bases each). The CDR3 consists of 14 residues. CDR1 is SGHRS and CDR2 is YFSETQ in the germline V gene. The V and J ends lost 4 bases and 2 bases respectively, with 9 bases between them. The CDR3 nucleotides are TGCGCCAGCAGCCCCCGGGGCAACACCGGGGAGCTGTTTTTT. This encodes CASSPRGNTGELFF.

This clonotype was detected ten times or more. V is TRBV3-1 and J is TRBJ2-7; weak D call: TRBD1 (5 bases). The V and J ends lost 0 bases and 6 bases respectively, with 12 bases between them. There are 14 residues in the CDR3. Germline V gene sequence: CDR1 LGHDT, CDR2 YNNKEL (reference sequence). Here the CDR3 reads CASSQDRGSGEQYF. For the CDR3, the DNA is TGTGCCAGCAGCCAAGATAGGGGCTCGGGCGAGCAGTACTTC.

This clonotype was detected ten times or more. The chain is built from TRBV12-3 or TRBV12-4 and TRBJ1-1; D call uncertain. The germline V and J ends were trimmed by 6 bases and 7 bases, with 12 bases remaining between them. The CDR3 spans 12 residues. The CDR3 is CASSSDSSEAFF. In DNA form, the CDR3 reads TGTGCCAGCAGCTCGGACTCGAGTGAAGCTTTCTTT.

This clonotype appeared many times. The chain combines TRBV27 with TRBJ1-1; 8 nucleotides align to TRBD1. Germline CDR1 MNHEY, CDR2 SMNVEV (reference sequence). This CDR3 has 13 residues. The ends lost 3 bases at V and 4 bases at J; junction bases unmatched: 1. The CDR3 DNA sequence: TGTGCCAGCAGTTTTGACAGGGGCACTGAAGCTTTCTTT. This sequence encodes CASSFDRGTEAFF.

The chain combines TRBV7-2 with TRBJ2-2; perhaps TRBD2 as D (7 bases). CDR3 length: 15 residues. Germline CDR1 SGHTA, CDR2 FQGNSA. Between the trimmed V and J ends, which lost 5 bases and 7 bases, there was a span of 17 bases. As DNA, the CDR3 is TGTGCCAGCAGCCCCCGAGGGGGGGGCGTCGGGGAGCTGTTTTTT. Its translation is CASSPRGGGVGELFF.